The sequence of this T cell receptor beta chain was determined in a study of T cell changes during pregnancy in multiple sclerosis. Produced via immunoSEQ multiplex PCR; TCRdb's table is partial and in-frame only. The top ten hold about 2.9% of the sample, which has 100,000 or so clones, about 91% seen once. Germline lookup yields CDR1 ENHRY and CDR2 SYGVKD. V shed 8 bases, J shed 3 bases, and the junction held 6 bases outside the gene matches. The CDR3 loop spans 13 amino acids. Source: peripheral blood, taken in the second trimester of pregnancy. This clonotype was obtained from a female donor with multiple sclerosis, enrolled in a pregnancy study. The genes are TRBV10-3 and TRBJ1-2; 7 bases are a match to TRBD1. CDR3 bases: TGTGCCATCCCATCGACAGGGTACTATGGCTACACCTTC. Translating it yields CAIPSTGYYGYTF.